A single sample gave rise to the 13 T cell receptor beta chains below, sequenced in a study of cytomegalovirus exposure and HLA in healthy donors (dated 2017 in TCRdb). The library was obtained by the immunoSEQ multiplex PCR assay. The multiplex PCR relied on a mix of 60 forward primers for TCR Vbeta segments and 13 reverse primers for TCR Jbeta segments. TCRdb re-hosts the immuneACCESS table, in-frame sequences only. Its copies lack some clones; in the studies checked, an unresolved V gene accounts for under half of them, and the cause for the rest is not known. The sample yields 110,000 to 150,000 clones; roughly four fifths were counted once. The ten most abundant clones make up 4.5% to 6% of the sample. The sequenced sample was PBMCs. All receptors derive from a woman aged 45-65 years in good health and CMV-seronegative.

The rearrangement links TRBV27 to TRBJ2-2, with D possibly matching TRBD2 (6 bases). Trimming pared 0 bases from V and 4 bases from J, leaving 15 bases between. Germline loops: CDR1 MNHEY, CDR2 SMNVEV (reference sequence). The CDR3 is 17 residues long. The CDR3 nucleotides read TGTGCCAGCAGTTTATCGACCCCCCGGGGAGGCACCGGGGAGCTGTTTTTT. This sequence encodes CASSLSTPRGGTGELFF.

This chain connects TRBV10-3 to TRBJ1-2, with 8 positions matching TRBD1. V was pared by 6 bases and J by 8 bases, with 8 bases of the junction left unmatched. The CDR3 is made up of 13 amino acids. Germline-derived CDR1 and CDR2 are ENHRY and SYGVKD. CDR3 bases: TGTGCCATCAGGACGGACAGGGTTCACGGCTACACCTTC. This encodes CAIRTDRVHGYTF.

This sequence joins TRBV11-3 and TRBJ2-7, with D possibly being TRBD2 (6 bases). The CDR3 is made up of 13 amino acids. The germline gives CDR1 SGHNT, CDR2 YENEEA. Trimming shortened V by 1 base and J by 5 bases, and 9 bases separated the two germline ends. This CDR3 is CASSLGGGNEQYF. DNA for the CDR3: TGTGCCAGCAGCTTAGGGGGCGGGAACGAGCAGTACTTC.

This sequence joins TRBV27 and TRBJ2-1; D gene uncertain. V dropped 4 bases and J dropped 6 bases, with 10 bases sitting between them. Germline V lookup: CDR1 MNHEY, CDR2 SMNVEV (reference sequence). The CDR3 covers 13 residues. CDR3: CASSSNIANEQFF. The CDR3 DNA follows: TGTGCCAGCAGTTCTAATATCGCCAATGAGCAGTTCTTC.

The chain uses TRBV28 and TRBJ2-3; D possibly corresponds to TRBD1 (5 bases). The germline CDR1 and CDR2 sequences are MDHEN and SYDVKM. The CDR3 is made up of 16 amino acids. V was pared by 5 bases and J by 6 bases, with 21 bases between. DNA for the CDR3: TGTGCCAGCAGTCCCGCTTCAGGGAACCCCCACGATACGCAGTATTTT. Its translation: CASSPASGNPHDTQYF.

The chain carries TRBV28 and TRBJ2-1; 8 bases are shared with TRBD1. The V gene end was trimmed by 3 bases and the J gene end by 8 bases; junction bases not matched to a gene: 9. The CDR3 sequence is 15 residues long. Germline CDR1 reads MDHEN; CDR2 reads SYDVKM. The CDR3 sequence is CASSFWQGAVYEQFF. The CDR3 DNA follows: TGTGCCAGCAGTTTTTGGCAGGGGGCGGTGTATGAGCAGTTCTTC.

The chain employs TRBV4-2 and TRBJ2-1, with 11 nucleotides matching TRBD1. The CDR3 length is 17 residues. Germline assignment: CDR1 LGHNA and CDR2 YNFKEQ. Trimming took 0 bases from V and 4 from J; bases not matched to a gene: 5. The CDR3 bases are TGTGCCAGCAGCCAAGAAGGGGGGACAGGGGGTTACAATGAGCAGTTCTTC. Protein product: CASSQEGGTGGYNEQFF.

The chain recombines TRBV10-3 with TRBJ2-5; the match to TRBD2 covers 11 bases. J lost 7 bases, V lost 4 bases, and 5 bases had no gene match. Germline lookup yields CDR1 ENHRY and CDR2 SYGVKD. CDR3 length: 14 residues. In DNA, the CDR3 is TGTGCCATCAGTGCACTAGCGGGAGTCAGGACCCAGTACTTC. Translating gives CAISALAGVRTQYF.

This clone was detected once. The V and J genes are TRBV7-9 and TRBJ1-4; TRBD1 aligns across 7 bases. This CDR3 has 15 residues. V gave up 4 bases and J gave up 5 bases; unmatched junction bases: 7. Germline V gives CDR1 SEHNR, CDR2 FQNEAQ (reference sequence). For the CDR3, the DNA is TGTGCCAGCAGCTCTCCGGGACAGATAAATGAAAAACTGTTTTTT. As protein: CASSSPGQINEKLFF.

About this clone: A read error may account for a junction end that differs from germline. DNA for the CDR3: TGTGCTAGCAGCCCCCGACAGGGCGTTGAAGCTTTCTTT. Protein: CASSPRQGVEAFF. The chain combines TRBV7-7 with TRBJ1-1, with 7 bases lining up with TRBD1. The CDR3 covers 13 residues. Germline V lookup: CDR1 SSHAT, CDR2 FNYEAQ (reference sequence).

The chain joins TRBV4-1 to TRBJ1-3; D unresolved. In germline, CDR1 is MGHRA, CDR2 YSYEKL. V was clipped by 1 base and J by 1 base, with 14 bases between them. The CDR3 spans 17 residues. Here the CDR3 DNA reads TGCGCCAGCAGCCAAGGGCCTTTGAGGGCGTCTGGAAACACCATATATTTT. Protein sequence: CASSQGPLRASGNTIYF.

The genes are TRBV13 and TRBJ1-2; D unresolved. V was clipped by 0 bases and J by 10 bases, with 12 bases between them. CDR1 and CDR2 from the germline V gene are PRHDT and FYEKMQ (reference sequence). This CDR3 has 13 residues. The CDR3 DNA reads TGTGCCAGCAGCTTAGGAGGCCCAGAGGACTACACCTTC. Its protein is CASSLGGPEDYTF.

The J gene is TRBJ1-1, the V gene TRBV2; D is possibly TRBD1 (5 bases). Trimming removed 2 bases at V and 7 bases at J, with 14 bases between. CDR1 and CDR2 from the germline V gene are SNHLY and FYNNEI. The CDR3 spans 14 residues. Here the CDR3 DNA reads TGTGCCAGCAGTGAATTGGGGCCCGGCGTTGAAGCTTTCTTT. Its translation is CASSELGPGVEAFF.